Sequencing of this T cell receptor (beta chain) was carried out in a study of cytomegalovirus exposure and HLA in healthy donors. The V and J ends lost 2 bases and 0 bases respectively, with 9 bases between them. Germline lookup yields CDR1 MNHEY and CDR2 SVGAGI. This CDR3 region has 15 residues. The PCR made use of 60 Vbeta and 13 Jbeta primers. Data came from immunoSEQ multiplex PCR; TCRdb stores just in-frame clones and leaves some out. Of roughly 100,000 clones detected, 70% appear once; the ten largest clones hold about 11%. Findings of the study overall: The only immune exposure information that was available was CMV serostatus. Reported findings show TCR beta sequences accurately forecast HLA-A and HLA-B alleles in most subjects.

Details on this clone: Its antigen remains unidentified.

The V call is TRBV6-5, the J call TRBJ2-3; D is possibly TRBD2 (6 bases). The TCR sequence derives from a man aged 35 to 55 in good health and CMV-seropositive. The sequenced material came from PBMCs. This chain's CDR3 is CASSYIGTSTDTQYF. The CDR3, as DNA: TGTGCCAGCAGTTACATCGGGACTAGCACAGATACGCAGTATTTT.